This entry is about one TCR beta chain. This sample is drawn from a study of human T cells and chemical hapten exposure. As for time point: patch test 3, about 24 weeks after DPC sensitization. Treatment: therapeutic diphenylcyclopropenone sensitization with weekly scalp DPC. Each patch-test visit's blood sample preceded patch application. The library put unique molecular identifiers onto individual cDNA molecules. Each CDR3 protein gets one entry after TCRdb re-called the RACE reads with MiXCR. The data show fewer than 55,000 distinct CDR3 sequences, approximately 9.9% seen once. Per the germline V gene, CDR1 is SQVTM and CDR2 is ANQGSEA. The V end was cut by 6 bases, the J end by 0 bases, with 14 bases between. The CDR3 is made up of 14 amino acids.

The chain carries TRBV29-1 and TRBJ2-5; D tentatively reads TRBD1 or TRBD2 (5 bases each). This TCR derives from a woman aged 40 to 50 with alopecia areata. Some clones in this sample may be carry-over from other donors' samples. The sample in question was whole blood, obtained in connection with sensitization to the hapten diphenylcyclopropenone (DPC). This chain's CDR3 is CSVRGLRYQETQYF. CDR3 coding DNA: TGCAGCGTCCGGGGCTTAAGGTACCAAGAGACCCAGTACTTC.